A single sample is the source of the 27 T cell receptor beta chains below, sequenced in a study of blood T cell repertoires in COVID-19. Profiled with immunoSEQ multiplex PCR; TCRdb holds only in-frame clones, not every one. The sample consists of roughly 230,000 clones, roughly 89% of them appearing once. Material: peripheral blood. The receptors were sampled from a woman aged 60-75 years with COVID-19, enrolled during active disease.

J is TRBJ2-7 and V is TRBV27, with 8 bases matching TRBD2. Per the germline V gene, CDR1 is MNHEY and CDR2 is SMNVEV (reference sequence). The J segment lost 1 base and the V segment lost 7 bases, leaving 6 bases of the junction unmatched. The CDR3 has 14 residues. The CDR3 nucleotides read TGTGCCAGCATCGCGGGGGGAGGGTCCTACGAGCAGTACTTC. This translates into CASIAGGGSYEQYF.

The V call is TRBV4-2, the J call TRBJ2-1; 8 positions agree with TRBD2. The CDR3 extends over 15 amino acids. The V gene's germline CDR1 is LGHNA and CDR2 YNFKEQ. Trimming at V came to 0 bases and at J to 10 bases, leaving 8 bases not matched to a gene. The CDR3, as DNA: TGTGCCAGCAGCCAAGATACCGGGGGGGCAGGAGAGCAGTTCTTC. Protein sequence: CASSQDTGGAGEQFF.

The rearrangement uses TRBV6-2 or TRBV6-3 and TRBJ2-2, with 7 bases fitting TRBD2. This CDR3 is built from 15 residues. Trimming cost V 3 bases and J 6 bases; bases outside gene matches: 7. Germline V lookup: CDR1 MNHEY, CDR2 SVGEGT. The CDR3: CASSYTGGRPGELFF. The CDR3 DNA reads TGTGCCAGCAGTTATACCGGGGGGAGACCCGGGGAGCTGTTTTTT.

The chain recombines TRBV19 with TRBJ1-6; D not certain. This CDR3 spans 17 amino acids. Germline assignment: CDR1 LNHDA and CDR2 SQIVND (reference sequence). Trimming shortened V by 3 bases and J by 8 bases, and 20 bases separated the two germline ends. CDR3 in amino acids: CASSMDAGFTGDSPLHF. The CDR3 nucleotides read TGTGCCAGTAGTATGGATGCGGGTTTTACTGGTGATTCACCCCTCCACTTT. The full variable domain, rest sourced from reference TRBV19 and TRBJ1-6, is DGGITQSPKYLFRKEGQNVTLSCEQNLNHDAMYWYRQDPGQGLRLIYYSQIVNDFQKGDIAEGYSVSREKKESFPLTVTSAQKNPTAFYLCASSMDAGFTGDSPLHFGNGTRLTVT.

This rearrangement joins TRBV7-2 to TRBJ1-1; maybe TRBD1 (5 bases). The germline V gene has CDR1 SGHTA and CDR2 FQGNSA. Trimming left V 5 bases short and J 1 base short, with 14 bases between. This CDR3 is built from 15 residues. The CDR3 DNA follows: TGTGCCAGCAGCGCCCAGGGTTCAGGGAACACTGAAGCTTTCTTT. Translating it yields CASSAQGSGNTEAFF.

The J gene is TRBJ2-3, the V gene TRBV7-3; D unclear. V shed 0 bases and J shed 4 bases, with 5 bases lying between them. This CDR3 has 13 residues. Germline-derived CDR1 and CDR2 are SGHTA and FQGTGA. For the CDR3, the DNA is TGTGCCAGCAGCTTAACCCCTGCAGATACGCAGTATTTT. This sequence encodes CASSLTPADTQYF.

The chain has TRBV11-2 and TRBJ1-1; D gene unclear. V lost 3 bases and J 6 bases, leaving 11 bases between the germline ends. This CDR3 has 13 amino acids. Per germline, CDR1 SGHAT and CDR2 FQNNGV. The CDR3 loop is CASSFGFSAEAFF. The DNA for the CDR3 is TGTGCCAGCAGCTTCGGGTTCTCGGCTGAAGCTTTCTTT.

This clone was seen more than once but under ten times. The gene calls are TRBV7-2 and TRBJ2-3; no clear D. CDR3 length: 14 amino acids. Germline values: CDR1 SGHTA, CDR2 FQGNSA. Trimming pared 7 bases from V and 0 bases from J, leaving 11 bases between. Here the CDR3 reads CASTLIQSTDTQYF. CDR3 in DNA: TGTGCCAGCACCCTTATTCAGAGCACAGATACGCAGTATTTT.

This clone was seen a single time. This chain joins TRBV2 and TRBJ1-3; unclear D gene. Germline assignment: CDR1 SNHLY and CDR2 FYNNEI. With 3 bases removed from V and 8 bases from J, the gap between germline ends came to 11 bases. CDR3 length equals 13 residues. Here the CDR3 DNA reads TGTGCCAGCAGTGAGAGGGTTATATACACCATATATTTT. This codes for CASSERVIYTIYF.

J is TRBJ2-6 and V is TRBV30, with D tentatively TRBD2 (6 bases). V was cut by 0 bases and J by 0 bases, with 12 bases left in between. The CDR3 has 17 residues. The germline V gene encodes CDR1 GTSNPN and CDR2 SVGIG (reference sequence). CDR3 in DNA: TGTGCCTGGAGTGTCCGCGGGACGGTCTCTGGGGCCAACGTCCTGACTTTC. This translates into CAWSVRGTVSGANVLTF.

The V gene is TRBV9, the J gene TRBJ1-1, with D hard to call. Germline V gene sequence: CDR1 SGDLS, CDR2 YYNGEE. The CDR3 extends over 13 amino acids. V dropped 4 bases and J dropped 0 bases, with 7 bases sitting between them. CDR3 residues: CASSPTVNTEAFF. CDR3 bases: TGTGCCAGCAGCCCAACAGTGAACACTGAAGCTTTCTTT.

This clone was observed a handful of times. The J gene is TRBJ1-1, the V gene TRBV18, with a weak D call TRBD1 (6 bases). V lost 5 bases to trimming and J lost 1 base, with 8 bases between them. This CDR3 has 13 amino acids. CDR1 KGHSH and CDR2 LQKENI come from the germline V gene. CDR3 region: CASSTTGNTEAFF. The CDR3 DNA is TGTGCCAGCTCAACGACAGGGAACACTGAAGCTTTCTTT.

This clone is a singleton in its sample. The chain carries TRBV9 and TRBJ2-5; perhaps TRBD2 as D (6 bases). The CDR3 consists of 14 residues. CDR1 and CDR2 from the germline V gene are SGDLS and YYNGEE. V was pared by 3 bases and J by 2 bases, with 11 bases between. The CDR3 here is CASSGAGWQETQYF. CDR3 sequence (DNA): TGTGCCAGCAGCGGGGCGGGGTGGCAAGAGACCCAGTACTTC.

The chain joins TRBV19 to TRBJ2-1, with D maybe TRBD2 (5 bases). Germline CDR1 and CDR2: LNHDA and SQIVND (reference sequence). The CDR3 extends over 15 amino acids. V lost 7 bases and J lost 6, with 19 bases in between. DNA of the CDR3: TGTGCCAGTACTCCTATCGCCGGGGTTATCAATGAGCAGTTCTTC. It yields the protein CASTPIAGVINEQFF.

The rearrangement uses TRBV6-6 and TRBJ1-5; D possibly corresponds to TRBD1 (6 bases). Germline V gene sequence: CDR1 MNHNY, CDR2 SVGAGI (reference sequence). This CDR3 is 14 amino acids long. The V end was cut by 6 bases, the J end by 7 bases, with 16 bases between. The CDR3 loop is CASSPNREGQPQHF. CDR3 in DNA: TGTGCCAGCAGCCCCAACAGGGAGGGACAGCCCCAGCATTTT.

The CDR3 region is CASSEPTGTGGRYTF. DNA of the CDR3: TGTGCCAGCAGTGAACCAACCGGGACAGGGGGGAGGTACACCTTC. The chain couples TRBV6-1 to TRBJ1-2, with 11 bases fitting TRBD1. This CDR3 has 15 residues. Germline loops: CDR1 MNHNS, CDR2 SASEGT. Germline trimming cut 2 bases from V and 11 bases from J; bases unmatched to any gene: 10.

V is TRBV19 and J is TRBJ1-2; 8 bases match TRBD1. Germline assignment: CDR1 LNHDA and CDR2 SQIVND (reference sequence). The trim removed 9 bases at V and 1 base at J, leaving 10 bases unmatched. CDR3 length equals 15 residues. CDR3 sequence: CASKDRAGFNYGYTF. CDR3 bases: TGTGCCAGCAAGGACAGGGCGGGCTTTAACTATGGCTACACCTTC.

The table lists this clone with many counts. The V gene is TRBV9, the J gene TRBJ1-2, with TRBD1 matching 10 bases. The V gene's germline CDR1 is SGDLS and CDR2 YYNGEE. This CDR3 is built from 15 residues. Germline trimming cut 4 bases from V and 4 bases from J; bases unmatched to any gene: 7. CDR3 sequence reads: CASSPSGTGAYGYTF. The CDR3 DNA is TGTGCCAGCAGCCCCTCGGGGACAGGGGCCTATGGCTACACCTTC. The variable domain in full, completed from reference TRBV9 and TRBJ1-2, reads DSGVTQTPKHLITATGQRVTLRCSPRSGDLSVYWYQQSLDQGLQFLIQYYNGEERAKGNILERFSAQQFPDLHSELNLSSLELGDSALYFCASSPSGTGAYGYTFGSGTRLTVV.

The chain combines TRBV7-3 with TRBJ2-2; 7 nucleotides line up with TRBD2. The J segment lost 3 bases and the V segment lost 4 bases, leaving 5 bases of the junction unmatched. Germline values: CDR1 SGHTA, CDR2 FQGTGA. The CDR3 is made up of 15 amino acids. CDR3 coding DNA: TGTGCCAGCAGCTCCGCGGGGGTGGACACCGGGGAGCTGTTTTTT. This gives the protein CASSSAGVDTGELFF. The full variable domain, completed using reference TRBV7-3 and TRBJ2-2, is GAGVSQTPSNKVTEKGKYVELRCDPISGHTALYWYRQSLGQGPEFLIYFQGTGAADDSGLPNDRFFAVRPEGSVSTLKIQRTERGDSAVYLCASSSAGVDTGELFFGEGSRLTVL.

The chain has TRBV29-1 and TRBJ1-1; D gene uncertain. Per germline, CDR1 SQVTM and CDR2 ANQGSEA. V shed 7 bases and J shed 0 bases, with 9 bases lying between them. This CDR3 spans 12 amino acids. The CDR3 bases are TGCAGCGCCACATTCATGAACACTGAAGCTTTCTTT. Encoded protein: CSATFMNTEAFF. Filled out from reference TRBV29-1 and TRBJ1-1, the complete variable domain reads SAVISQKPSRDICQRGTSLTIQCQVDSQVTMMFWYRQQPGQSLTLIATANQGSEATYESGFVIDKFPISRPNLTFSTLTVSNMSPEDSSIYLCSATFMNTEAFFGQGTRLTVV.

Concerning this clone: This may stem from a read error, because a much larger clone lies one nucleotide away. As DNA, the CDR3 is TGTGCCAGCAGCCCTAGCACAGATACGCAGTATTTT. This translates into CASSPSTDTQYF. The V gene is TRBV7-8, the J gene TRBJ2-3; D unresolved. This CDR3 region has 12 residues. V lost 5 bases and J lost 0, with 3 bases in between. CDR1 is SGHVS, CDR2 FQNEAQ, per germline.

This clone was detected only once. This chain connects TRBV7-2 to TRBJ1-1; a weak D match, TRBD1 (6 bases). V lost 0 bases, J lost 11 bases, and 13 bases lay in between. The CDR3 has 13 amino acids. Germline CDR1 and CDR2: SGHTA and FQGNSA. The CDR3 nucleotides read TGTGCCAGCAGCTTAGCGCGGGGGCGCGGGGCTTTCTTT. Its protein product is CASSLARGRGAFF.

The chain combines TRBV30 with TRBJ1-2; D is undetermined. Germline V gene lookup returns CDR1 GTSNPN and CDR2 SVGIG (reference sequence). The CDR3 contains 11 residues. V was cut by 2 bases and J by 3 bases, with 4 bases left in between. CDR3 bases: TGTGCCTGGAGTCCAGACTATGGCTACACCTTC. Its protein is CAWSPDYGYTF.

The chain employs TRBV6-5 and TRBJ2-1; D possibly corresponds to TRBD2 (6 bases). This CDR3 comprises 13 residues. The V gene's germline CDR1 is MNHEY and CDR2 SVGAGI. Trimming stripped 5 bases from V and 9 bases from J, with 14 bases between. In DNA, the CDR3 is TGTGCCAGCAGTAGTAGCGGTCCGGGTGAGCAGTTCTTC. Its translation is CASSSSGPGEQFF.

V gene TRBV11-3 combines with J gene TRBJ2-7, with D possibly TRBD1 on 5 matching bases. This CDR3 spans 13 amino acids. Germline V CDR1 and CDR2: SGHNT, YENEEA. Trimming pared 0 bases from V and 5 bases from J, leaving 8 bases between. This chain's CDR3 is CASSLEEGDEQYF. CDR3 in DNA: TGTGCCAGCAGCTTAGAAGAAGGGGACGAGCAGTACTTC.

The gene calls are TRBV5-1 and TRBJ1-4; 12 bases are shared with TRBD1. V lost 0 bases, J lost 8 bases, and 5 bases stayed unmatched. The CDR3 is 16 residues long. Germline-derived CDR1 and CDR2 are SGHRS and YFSETQ. The CDR3 DNA is TGCGCCAGCAGCTTGGTGGGGACAGGGGGCTACGAAAAACTGTTTTTT. Translation gives CASSLVGTGGYEKLFF.

The V call is TRBV18, the J call TRBJ1-2; 8 nucleotides match TRBD1. CDR1 is KGHSH, CDR2 LQKENI, per germline. This CDR3 has 17 residues. V lost 2 bases and J lost 8; bases outside the gene matches: 16. The CDR3 coding sequence is TGTGCCAGCTCACCATCCCCTACGAGACAGGGGACCACCGGCTACACCTTC. Its protein is CASSPSPTRQGTTGYTF.